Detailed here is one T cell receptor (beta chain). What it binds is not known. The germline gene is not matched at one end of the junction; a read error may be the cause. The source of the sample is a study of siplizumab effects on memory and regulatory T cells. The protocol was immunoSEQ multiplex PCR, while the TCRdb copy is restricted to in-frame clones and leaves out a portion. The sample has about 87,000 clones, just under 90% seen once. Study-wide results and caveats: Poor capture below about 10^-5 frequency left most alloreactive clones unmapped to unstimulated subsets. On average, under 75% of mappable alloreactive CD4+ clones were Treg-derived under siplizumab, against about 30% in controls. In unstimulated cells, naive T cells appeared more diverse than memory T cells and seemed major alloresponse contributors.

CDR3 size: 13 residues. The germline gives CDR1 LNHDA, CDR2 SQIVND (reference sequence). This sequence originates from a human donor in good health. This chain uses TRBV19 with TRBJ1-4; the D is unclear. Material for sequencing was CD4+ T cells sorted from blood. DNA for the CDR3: TGTGCCGGTAGTGTCCTGATTGGGGAAAAACTGTTTTTT. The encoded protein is CAGSVLIGEKLFF.